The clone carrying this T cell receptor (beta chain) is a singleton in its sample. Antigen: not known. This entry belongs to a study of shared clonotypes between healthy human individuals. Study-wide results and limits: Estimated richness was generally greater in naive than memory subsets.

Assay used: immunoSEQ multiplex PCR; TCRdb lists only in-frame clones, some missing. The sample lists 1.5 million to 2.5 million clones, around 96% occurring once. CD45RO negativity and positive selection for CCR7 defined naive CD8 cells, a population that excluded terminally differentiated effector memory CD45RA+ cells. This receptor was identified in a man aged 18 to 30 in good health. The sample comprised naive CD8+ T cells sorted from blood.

CDR3 amino acids: CASSLFGGAADTQYF. CDR3 DNA: TGTGCCAGCAGCTTATTTGGGGGCGCGGCAGATACGCAGTATTTT. The chain couples TRBV11-2 to TRBJ2-3, with D possibly TRBD1 on 6 matching bases. The CDR3 runs 15 residues. Trimming shortened V by 2 bases and J by 4 bases, and 13 bases separated the two germline ends. Per the germline V gene, CDR1 is SGHAT and CDR2 is FQNNGV.